Shown below are 12 T cell receptor beta chains from a single sample sequenced in a study of human T cells and chemical hapten exposure. Noted time point: healthy volunteer bleed at 6 weeks. Unfractionated whole blood yielded total RNA. TCRdb processed the RACE reads anew with MiXCR; each CDR3 protein has one entry. Of roughly 80,000 distinct CDR3 sequences listed, 8.6% are singletons. The sample comprised whole blood. All receptors come from a female donor in good health. Some clones in this sample may be carry-over from other donors' samples.

This clonotype was found a few times. This chain connects TRBV28 to TRBJ2-3; D is perhaps TRBD1 or TRBD2 (5 bases each). CDR1 is MDHEN and CDR2 is SYDVKM in the germline V gene. There are 15 residues in the CDR3. V dropped 4 bases and J dropped 0 bases, with 11 bases sitting between them. DNA for the CDR3: TGTGCCAGCAGTTCCCTGGGGGACAGCACAGATACGCAGTATTTT. As protein: CASSSLGDSTDTQYF.

The V call is TRBV5-1, the J call TRBJ2-5, with D perhaps matching TRBD1 (5 bases). The V and J ends lost 0 bases and 5 bases respectively, with 17 bases between them. The CDR3 is made up of 16 amino acids. CDR1 is SGHRS, CDR2 YFSETQ, per germline. As DNA, the CDR3 is TGCGCCAGCAGCTTGGGGCAGGGAAGGGGCCAGGAGACCCAGTACTTC. Amino acids: CASSLGQGRGQETQYF.

The CDR3 DNA follows: TGTGCCAGCAGCCAGGAGGGTAGCGAGCAGTACTTC. Its protein product is CASSQEGSEQYF. This sequence joins TRBV7-9 and TRBJ2-7, with D possibly matching TRBD2 (6 bases). V gave up 5 bases and J gave up 6 bases, with 11 bases separating them. Per germline, CDR1 SEHNR and CDR2 FQNEAQ (reference sequence). There are 12 residues in the CDR3.

J is TRBJ2-7 and V is TRBV27; 12 positions match TRBD2. The V segment lost 4 bases and the J segment 4 bases; nucleotides outside the gene matches: 5. The CDR3 length is 15 residues. CDR1 MNHEY and CDR2 SMNVEV come from the germline V gene (reference sequence). CDR3 DNA sequence: TGTGCCAGCAGTTCTTCTAGCGGGGGGGCATACGAGCAGTACTTC. Translating it yields CASSSSSGGAYEQYF.

The chain links TRBV11-2 to TRBJ1-2; a possible D gene is TRBD1 (5 bases). The V gene lost 1 base and the J gene lost 0 bases, with 12 bases spanning the gap. Germline CDR1 is SGHAT and CDR2 is FQNNGV. This CDR3 region has 16 residues. CDR3 residues: CASSLGFRGANYGYTF. As DNA, the CDR3 is TGTGCCAGCAGCTTAGGGTTTAGGGGAGCTAACTATGGCTACACCTTC. Full variable domain (rest looked up from reference TRBV11-2 and TRBJ1-2): EAGVAQSPRYKIIEKRQSVAFWCNPISGHATLYWYQQILGQGPKLLIQFQNNGVVDDSQLPKDRFSAERLKGVDSTLKIQPAKLEDSAVYLCASSLGFRGANYGYTFGSGTRLTVV.

This clonotype was picked up many times. The chain employs TRBV9 and TRBJ1-1; 8 bases line up with TRBD1. J lost 10 bases, V lost 0 bases, and 14 bases had no gene match. This CDR3 region has 16 residues. Per germline, CDR1 SGDLS and CDR2 YYNGEE. CDR3 protein: CASSVASWQGAFLAFF. The DNA of the CDR3 is TGTGCCAGCAGCGTAGCTTCCTGGCAGGGGGCTTTTCTAGCTTTCTTT.

This clonotype has a count of ten or more. The chain links TRBV7-3 to TRBJ2-5; 12 nucleotides agree with TRBD1. Germline CDR1 SGHTA, CDR2 FQGTGA. With V trimmed by 1 base and J by 5 bases, 5 bases remained unmatched. The CDR3 is 16 amino acids. Written as DNA, the CDR3 is TGTGCCAGCAGCTTAAGGGGGGACAGGGGGCGGGAGACCCAGTACTTC. As protein: CASSLRGDRGRETQYF.

CDR3 sequence (DNA): TGTGCCAGCAGCTTATCTAGGGGCGGCACAGATACGCAGTATTTT. It specifies CASSLSRGGTDTQYF. The J gene is TRBJ2-3, the V gene TRBV7-2, with a weak D call TRBD1 (5 bases). CDR3 length: 15 residues. CDR1 SGHTA and CDR2 FQGNSA come from the germline V gene. Trimming shortened V by 2 bases and J by 1 base, and 10 bases separated the two germline ends.

This clonotype occurred many times. The chain has TRBV7-2 and TRBJ2-1; no reliable D call. The CDR3 is 16 residues long. Germline V gene lookup returns CDR1 SGHTA and CDR2 FQGNSA. V was trimmed by 5 bases and J by 5 bases, leaving 19 bases between them. CDR3 region: CASSPELWAENNEQFF. CDR3 nucleotides: TGTGCCAGCAGCCCAGAGCTTTGGGCGGAGAACAATGAGCAGTTCTTC.

This clonotype was recorded at least ten times. The rearrangement uses TRBV5-1 and TRBJ2-5; D gene ambiguous. Germline values: CDR1 SGHRS, CDR2 YFSETQ. Trimming pared 2 bases from V and 2 bases from J, leaving 13 bases between. This CDR3 contains 15 residues. The CDR3 sequence is CASSFTARVQETQYF. The CDR3 DNA reads as TGCGCCAGCAGCTTCACCGCAAGAGTTCAAGAGACCCAGTACTTC.

This clonotype came up a few times. The genes are TRBV2 and TRBJ1-6; D is uncertain. V was pared by 4 bases and J by 7 bases, with 8 bases between. This CDR3 has 13 amino acids. Germline V gene lookup returns CDR1 SNHLY and CDR2 FYNNEI. The CDR3 sequence: CASSGVPNSPLHF. The CDR3 bases are TGTGCCAGCAGTGGGGTCCCAAATTCACCCCTCCACTTT. Complete variable domain (other parts from reference TRBV2 and TRBJ1-6): EPEVTQTPSHQVTQMGQEVILRCVPISNHLYFYWYRQILGQKVEFLVSFYNNEISEKSEIFDDQFSVERPDGSNFTLKIRSTKLEDSAMYFCASSGVPNSPLHFGNGTRLTVT.

This clonotype was observed at least ten times. The chain is built from TRBV6-6 and TRBJ1-5; no definite D call. Per germline, CDR1 MNHNY and CDR2 SVGAGI (reference sequence). CDR3 size: 15 residues. Trimming removed 6 bases from V and 1 base from J, with 13 bases in between. The CDR3 reads CASSGRFESNQPQHF. The CDR3 DNA reads as TGTGCCAGCAGCGGGAGGTTCGAGAGCAATCAGCCCCAGCATTTT.